This T cell receptor (beta chain) appears in the sequencing data of a study of PD-L1 blockade in urothelial cancer. The wider study: Every 3 weeks, patients received intravenous atezolizumab 1,200 mg, beginning 2014. Blood analysis was done at 3 weeks (second dose) and 6 weeks after treatment began. Median T cell yield per blood sample was about 150,000 cells.

Trimming removed 3 bases at V and 4 bases at J, with 10 bases between. Germline CDR1 and CDR2: SQVTM and ANQGSEA. This CDR3 is 13 amino acids long. The templates were synthetic TCR analogs, and they were spiked into each PCR. The data were produced by immunoSEQ multiplex PCR, yet TCRdb's version contains in-frame clones alone and is incomplete. The sample lists 30,000 to 50,000 clones, around 88% occurring once. V is TRBV29-1 and J is TRBJ1-5; TRBD1 is a possible D gene (6 bases). The input for sequencing was PBMCs, taken around atezolizumab (anti-PD-L1) treatment. The TCR was taken from a man between 60 and 75 years old with urothelial cancer. For the CDR3, the DNA is TGCAGCGTTGAGGACAGAGAAAATCAGCCCCAGCATTTT. As protein: CSVEDRENQPQHF.